The entry that follows covers one T cell receptor beta chain sequence. Its antigen remains unidentified. Germline CDR1 and CDR2: ENHRY and SYGVKD. Trimming took 5 bases from V and 2 from J; bases not matched to a gene: 2. The CDR3 runs 15 residues. This sample is drawn from a study of response to subunit inactivated influenza vaccine. Regarding the study as a whole: Few new T cells, the authors suggested, are recruited by each seasonal influenza vaccination.

From the RT-PCR reads, TCRdb called clonotypes with MiXCR, one entry per CDR3 protein. The sample yields 590,000 or so distinct CDR3 sequences, around 15% seen once. This clonotype was obtained from a man aged 45-65 years who received an inactivated influenza vaccine. The sequenced sample was PBMCs from blood, obtained 14 days before vaccination. This chain joins TRBV10-3 and TRBJ2-6; 8 bases align to TRBD1. The CDR3 DNA sequence: TGTGCCATCAGTACGGACAGGGCTGGGGCCAACGTCCTGACTTTC. Protein: CAISTDRAGANVLTF.